The 17 T cell receptor beta chains reported below all come from one sample, sequenced in a study of T cell responses to AZD1222 COVID-19 vaccine. Using immunoSEQ multiplex PCR, the repertoire was profiled, and TCRdb retains in-frame clones only, with some absent. The table records about 120,000 clones, approximately 90% of them present only once. The material was peripheral blood, obtained 28 days after the second AZD1222 dose. The receptors here all came from an adult who received the AZD1222 COVID-19 vaccine.

The chain has TRBV19 and TRBJ2-4; tentative D call: TRBD1 (5 bases). This CDR3 has 12 amino acids. Trimming cost V 7 bases and J 2 bases, with 6 bases left between them. Germline V gives CDR1 LNHDA, CDR2 SQIVND (reference sequence). DNA for the CDR3: TGTGCCAGTAAGGGGACCAAAAACATTCAGTACTTC. Its protein is CASKGTKNIQYF.

The rearrangement uses TRBV6-5 and TRBJ1-2; 10 bases map to TRBD1. V shed 10 bases and J 10 bases; nucleotides not matched to a gene: 12. Germline values: CDR1 MNHEY, CDR2 SVGAGI. This CDR3 is 13 amino acids long. The CDR3 DNA reads TGTGCCACCCAAGTCCGGGACAGGGGAGCCTACACCTTC. Translated: CATQVRDRGAYTF.

The chain uses TRBV19 and TRBJ2-7; 10 bases line up with TRBD2. Germline V gene sequence: CDR1 LNHDA, CDR2 SQIVND (reference sequence). The CDR3 is 16 residues long. The trim removed 4 bases at V and 4 bases at J, leaving 10 bases unmatched. CDR3: CASSSPGLASRYEQYF. The CDR3 DNA sequence: TGTGCCAGTAGTAGCCCGGGACTAGCGTCAAGGTACGAGCAGTACTTC.

The chain has TRBV29-1 and TRBJ1-3; unclear D gene. V was trimmed by 4 bases and J by 3 bases, leaving 4 bases between them. Germline loops: CDR1 SQVTM, CDR2 ANQGSEA. CDR3 length: 11 amino acids. CDR3 amino acids: CSVVGGNTIYF. The CDR3 region has the DNA TGCAGCGTTGTCGGTGGAAACACCATATATTTT.

The chain links TRBV10-2 to TRBJ2-2, with 10 bases aligning to TRBD2. J was trimmed by 6 bases and V by 2 bases; bases with no gene match: 6. This CDR3 is built from 16 residues. Germline values: CDR1 WSHSY, CDR2 SAAADI. The CDR3 loop reads CASSERVAGGPGELFF. The CDR3 DNA is TGCGCCAGCAGTGAGAGGGTAGCGGGGGGCCCCGGGGAGCTGTTTTTT.

The J gene is TRBJ1-2, the V gene TRBV7-2; tentative D call: TRBD1 (6 bases). The CDR3 has 15 residues. The germline V gene has CDR1 SGHTA and CDR2 FQGNSA. Trimming removed 5 bases at V and 0 bases at J, with 13 bases between. CDR3 in DNA: TGTGCCAGCAGCCTAGGACAGAGTCCTAACTATGGCTACACCTTC. Residues: CASSLGQSPNYGYTF.

This clone turned up a few times. The CDR3 is CASSVGQGIINEQFF. CDR3 in DNA: TGTGCCAGCAGCGTCGGGCAGGGTATAATCAATGAGCAGTTCTTC. This chain connects TRBV9 to TRBJ2-1; possible D gene TRBD1, 5 bases. Germline lookup yields CDR1 SGDLS and CDR2 YYNGEE. The CDR3 is 15 amino acids. The V gene lost 2 bases and the J gene lost 6 bases, with 15 bases spanning the gap.

The chain employs TRBV7-2 and TRBJ1-6; 8 bases are a match to TRBD1. Germline V lookup: CDR1 SGHTA, CDR2 FQGNSA. V dropped 6 bases and J dropped 0; count of bases not matched to a gene: 13. This CDR3 has 19 amino acids. In DNA, the CDR3 is TGTGCCAGCAGTTTCATTCTAGCAGGGGGCAGCTCCTATAATTCACCCCTCCACTTT. This translates into CASSFILAGGSSYNSPLHF.

This clone was detected a few times. The chain is built from TRBV6-4 and TRBJ2-2; D possibly corresponds to TRBD2 (5 bases). The CDR3 loop spans 14 amino acids. V lost 10 bases to trimming and J lost 0 bases, with 12 bases between them. Looked up from germline, CDR1 is MRHNA and CDR2 is SNTAGT. DNA for the CDR3: TGTGCCACCTCAAGGGAGTCGAACACCGGGGAGCTGTTTTTT. Its protein product is CATSRESNTGELFF.

The chain has TRBV14 and TRBJ1-2, with D unresolved. Germline loops: CDR1 SGHDN, CDR2 FVKESK. Trimming removed 2 bases from V and 11 bases from J, with 12 bases in between. The CDR3 spans 12 residues. The DNA of the CDR3 is TGTGCCAGCAGCCAACTGACGGAGGGTTACACCTTC. As protein: CASSQLTEGYTF.

The V and J genes are TRBV6-6 and TRBJ1-2; 8 bases align to TRBD1. The CDR3 runs 13 residues. CDR1 MNHNY and CDR2 SVGAGI come from the germline V gene (reference sequence). V lost 8 bases to trimming and J lost 7 bases; unmatched junction nucleotides: 9. Written as DNA, the CDR3 is TGTGCCAGCGTAGCTCGGACAGGGTTTGGCTACACCTTC. Amino acid sequence: CASVARTGFGYTF.

This clone appeared once. The chain employs TRBV6-5 and TRBJ2-2; TRBD1 matches at 7 bases. This CDR3 spans 15 amino acids. The junction had 11 bases not matched to a gene; V was cut back by 8 bases and J by 5 bases. Germline assignment: CDR1 MNHEY and CDR2 SVGAGI. CDR3 residues: CASRYTGEGTGELFF. The CDR3 DNA reads as TGTGCCAGCCGATATACAGGGGAAGGAACCGGGGAGCTGTTTTTT.

The CDR3 region has the DNA TGTGCCAGCAGCTTGATTGGGACAGATCGTGGCTACACCTTC. Its protein product is CASSLIGTDRGYTF. J is TRBJ1-2 and V is TRBV5-4; 7 bases match TRBD1. The CDR3 sequence is 14 residues long. CDR1 SGHNT and CDR2 YYREEE come from the germline V gene (reference sequence). With V trimmed by 1 base and J by 7 bases, 7 bases remained unmatched.

This chain joins TRBV18 and TRBJ2-5, with D tentatively TRBD1 or TRBD2 (5 bases each). CDR1 KGHSH and CDR2 LQKENI come from the germline V gene. This CDR3 spans 14 amino acids. Trimming took off 0 bases at V and 6 bases at J, with 11 bases between the two ends. DNA for the CDR3: TGTGCCAGCTCACCACCGGTAGGGGAGAAGACCCAGTACTTC. Translated, it gives CASSPPVGEKTQYF. Drawing the rest from reference TRBV18 and TRBJ2-5, the complete variable domain is NAGVMQNPRHLVRRRGQEARLRCSPMKGHSHVYWYRQLPEEGLKFMVYLQKENIIDESGMPKERFSAEFPKEGPSILRIQQVVRGDSAAYFCASSPPVGEKTQYFGPGTRLLVL.

This chain uses TRBV19 with TRBJ2-3, with D perhaps TRBD2 (5 bases). V was clipped by 2 bases and J by 11 bases, with 17 bases between them. Per the germline V gene, CDR1 is LNHDA and CDR2 is SQIVND (reference sequence). This CDR3 is built from 14 residues. CDR3 protein: CASSINADFNKQYF. The CDR3 nucleotides are TGTGCCAGTAGTATAAACGCGGACTTCAACAAGCAGTATTTT.

CDR3 coding DNA: TGTGCCAGCAGCCCTTTCACAGGGGACCTCGAAGAGACCCAGTACTTC. It codes for CASSPFTGDLEETQYF. The chain couples TRBV7-8 to TRBJ2-5; 7 bases are shared with TRBD1. V lost 5 bases and J lost 3; bases outside the gene matches: 12. Germline-derived CDR1 and CDR2 are SGHVS and FQNEAQ. CDR3 length: 16 residues.

This sequence joins TRBV18 and TRBJ1-3; no clear D. The CDR3 extends over 13 amino acids. The ends were cut back, 3 bases at V and 1 base at J, with 4 bases in the middle. CDR1 KGHSH and CDR2 LQKENI come from the germline V gene. The CDR3 bases are TGTGCCAGCTCACCGGTATCTGGAAACACCATATATTTT. The encoded protein is CASSPVSGNTIYF.